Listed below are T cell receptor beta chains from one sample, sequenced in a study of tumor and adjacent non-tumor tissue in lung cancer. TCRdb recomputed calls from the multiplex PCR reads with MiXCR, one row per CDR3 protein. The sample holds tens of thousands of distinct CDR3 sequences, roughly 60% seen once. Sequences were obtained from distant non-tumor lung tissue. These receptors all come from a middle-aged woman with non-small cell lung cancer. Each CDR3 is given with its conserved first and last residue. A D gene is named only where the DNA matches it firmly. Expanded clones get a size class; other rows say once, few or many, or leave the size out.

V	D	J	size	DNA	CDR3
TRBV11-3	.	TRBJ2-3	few	TGTGCTAGCAGCTTTACACAGGGTGGTCAGGCCCAGTATTTT	CASSFTQGGQAQYF
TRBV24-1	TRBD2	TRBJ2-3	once	TGTGCCACCAGTGTCGGGGGGGGACTCTTATGGACAGATAAGCAGTATTTT	CATSVGGGLLWTDKQYF
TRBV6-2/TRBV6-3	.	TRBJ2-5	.	TGTGCAAGCGCGAGGGGAAACGACCTGGGGACCAAGTACTTC	CASARGNDLGTKYF
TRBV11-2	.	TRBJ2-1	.	TGTGCCAACAGCTTAGAAGGGGGAGGGTGGAATGAGCAGTTCTTC	CANSLEGGGWNEQFF
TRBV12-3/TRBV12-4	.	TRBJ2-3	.	TGTGCCAGCAGCCGGGACGTAATAAATCAGCCCCAGTATTTT	CASSRDVINQPQYF
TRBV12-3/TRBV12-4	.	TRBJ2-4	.	TGTGCCAGCAGTCTGGATCCCAAAAACATTCAGTACTTC	CASSLDPKNIQYF
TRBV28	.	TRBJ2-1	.	TGTGCCAGCAGTTTGAGTGATGAGCAGTTCTTC	CASSLSDEQFF
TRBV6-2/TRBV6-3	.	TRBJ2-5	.	TGTGCCAGCGCGAGGGGAACCAACCTGGAAACCCAGTATTTC	CASARGTNLETQYF
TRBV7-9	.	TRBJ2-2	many	TGTGCCAGCAACACAGGGGAGCTGTTTTTT	CASNTGELFF
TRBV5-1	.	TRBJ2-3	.	TGCGCCAGCAACTTGGGGGACCAAAGCACAGATATGCAGTATTTT	CASNLGDQSTDMQYF
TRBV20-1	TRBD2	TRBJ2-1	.	TGCAGTTCTAGACTAGCGGGAGAGCCTGGGCAGTTATTC	CSSRLAGEPGQLF
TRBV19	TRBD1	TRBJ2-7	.	TGTGCCAGTAGGAAGGAGGGACAGGGCAGCTACGAGCAGTACTTC	CASRKEGQGSYEQYF
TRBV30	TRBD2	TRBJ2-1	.	TGTGCCTGGAGGGACTTAGCGGGAGCCTACAATGAGCAGTTCTTC	CAWRDLAGAYNEQFF
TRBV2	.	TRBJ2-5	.	TGTGCCAGCAGTGAAGCTTTAGCACGGGAGACCCAGTACTTC	CASSEALARETQYF
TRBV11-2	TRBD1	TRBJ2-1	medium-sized	TGTGCCAGCAGCTTATCGACAGGGGTAATCTCCTACAATGAGCAGTTCTTC	CASSLSTGVISYNEQFF
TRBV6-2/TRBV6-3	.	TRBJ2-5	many	TGTGCCAGCAGATCCCTCTTGTGGGGGCCAGAGACCCAGTACTTC	CASRSLLWGPETQYF
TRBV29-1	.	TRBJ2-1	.	TGCAGCGTTAAAGATCCCGGACGCCGCTCCTACAATGAACAGTTCTTC	CSVKDPGRRSYNEQFF
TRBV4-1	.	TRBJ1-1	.	TGCGCCAGCAGGCCCGGGCCGAGGGCGTTTACTGAAGCCTTCTTT	CASRPGPRAFTEAFF
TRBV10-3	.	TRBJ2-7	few	TGTGCCATCAGTCTGGGGGAGTCCTACGAGCAGTACTTC	CAISLGESYEQYF
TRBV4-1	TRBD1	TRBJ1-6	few	TGCGCCAGCAGCCCCCGGACAGGGGGTCAAAATTCACCCTTCCACTTT	CASSPRTGGQNSPFHF
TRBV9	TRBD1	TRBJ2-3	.	TGTGCCAGCACCGAAACAGGGGGCGGGACAGATACGCAGTATTTT	CASTETGGGTDTQYF
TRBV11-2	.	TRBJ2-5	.	TGTGCCAGGAGCTTGGGTCTAGAAGGCGGCCAGTACTTC	CARSLGLEGGQYF